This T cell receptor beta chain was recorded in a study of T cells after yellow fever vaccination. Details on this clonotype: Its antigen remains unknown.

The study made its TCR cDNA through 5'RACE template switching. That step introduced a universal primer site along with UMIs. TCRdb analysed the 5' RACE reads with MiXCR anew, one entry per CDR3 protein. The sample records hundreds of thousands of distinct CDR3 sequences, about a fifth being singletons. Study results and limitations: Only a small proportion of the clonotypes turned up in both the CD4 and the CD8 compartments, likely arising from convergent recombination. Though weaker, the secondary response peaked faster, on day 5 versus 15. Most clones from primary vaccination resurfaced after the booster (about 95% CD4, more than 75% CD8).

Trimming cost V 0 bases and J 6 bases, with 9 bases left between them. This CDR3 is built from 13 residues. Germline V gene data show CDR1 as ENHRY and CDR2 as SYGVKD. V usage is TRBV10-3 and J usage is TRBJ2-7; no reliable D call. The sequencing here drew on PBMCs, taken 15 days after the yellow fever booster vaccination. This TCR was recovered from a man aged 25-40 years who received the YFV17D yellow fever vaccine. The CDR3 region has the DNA TGTGCCATCAGTGAGTCGGTGGTTGGCGAGCAGTACTTC. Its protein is CAISESVVGEQYF.